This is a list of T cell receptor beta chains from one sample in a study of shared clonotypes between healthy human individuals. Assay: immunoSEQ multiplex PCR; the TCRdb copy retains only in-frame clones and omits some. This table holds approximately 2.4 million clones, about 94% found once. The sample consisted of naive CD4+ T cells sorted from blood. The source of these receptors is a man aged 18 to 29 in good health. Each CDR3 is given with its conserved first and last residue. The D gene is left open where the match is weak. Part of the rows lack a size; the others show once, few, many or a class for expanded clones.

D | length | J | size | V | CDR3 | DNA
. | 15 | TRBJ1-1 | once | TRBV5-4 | CASSNDPRGNTEAFF | TGTGCCAGCAGCAACGACCCCCGCGGGAACACTGAAGCTTTCTTT
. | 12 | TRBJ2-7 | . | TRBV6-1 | CASRMGAGEQYF | TGTGCCAGCAGGATGGGCGCGGGAGAGCAGTACTTC
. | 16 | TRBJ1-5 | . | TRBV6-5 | CASSYALKYSNQPQHF | TGTGCCAGCAGTTACGCTTTGAAATATAGCAATCAGCCCCAGCATTTT
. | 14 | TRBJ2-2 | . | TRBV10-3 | CAIRKVRDTGELFF | TGTGCCATCCGGAAGGTGAGGGACACCGGGGAGCTGTTTTTT
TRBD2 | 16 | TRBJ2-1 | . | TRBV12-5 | CASGSGTSGVMDEQFF | TGTGCTAGTGGTAGCGGGACTAGCGGGGTTATGGATGAGCAGTTCTTC
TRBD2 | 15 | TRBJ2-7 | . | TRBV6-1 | CASSVGLAGSYEQYF | TGTGCCAGCAGTGTGGGACTAGCGGGCTCCTACGAGCAGTACTTC
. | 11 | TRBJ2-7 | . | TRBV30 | CAWSVVGQMDF | TGTGCCTGGAGTGTGGTAGGACAGATGGACTTC
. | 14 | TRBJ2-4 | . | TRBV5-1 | CASSRAGDGAIQYF | TGCGCCAGCAGCCGGGCCGGGGACGGGGCCATTCAGTACTTC
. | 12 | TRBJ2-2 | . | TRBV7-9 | CASSLITGELFF | TGTGCCAGCAGCTTAATAACCGGGGAGCTGTTTTTT
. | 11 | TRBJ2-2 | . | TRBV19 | CASSEGGELFF | TGTGCCAGTAGTGAGGGGGGGGAGCTGTTTTTT
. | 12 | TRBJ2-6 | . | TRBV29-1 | CSTISGANVLTF | TGCAGCACCATATCTGGGGCCAACGTCCTGACTTTC
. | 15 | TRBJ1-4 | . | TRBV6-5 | CASSPAGTTNEKLFF | TGTGCCAGCAGCCCCGCGGGGACCACTAATGAAAAACTGTTTTTT
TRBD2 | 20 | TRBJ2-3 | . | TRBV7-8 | CASSLAWGLERGGMSDTQYF | TGTGCCAGCAGCTTAGCCTGGGGCCTCGAGCGGGGGGGAATGTCGGATACGCAGTATTTT
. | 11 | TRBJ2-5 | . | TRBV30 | CAWRAEETQYF | TGTGCCTGGAGGGCAGAAGAGACCCAGTACTTC
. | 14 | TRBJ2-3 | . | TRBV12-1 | CASSSEGSTDTQYF | TGTGCCAGCAGCTCTGAGGGAAGCACAGATACGCAGTATTTT
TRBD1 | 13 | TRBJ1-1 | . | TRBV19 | CASRRQGVSEAFF | TGTGCCAGTAGACGACAGGGTGTTAGTGAAGCTTTCTTT
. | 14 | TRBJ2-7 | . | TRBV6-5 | CASSRTGTSGEQYF | TGTGCCAGCAGTCGGACCGGGACCTCGGGCGAGCAGTACTTC
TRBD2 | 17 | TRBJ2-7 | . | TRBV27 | CASSRGTSGGTTYEQYF | TGTGCCAGCAGCCGAGGGACTAGCGGGGGAACAACCTACGAGCAGTACTTC
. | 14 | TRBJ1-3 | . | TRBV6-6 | CASKPSSSGNTIYF | TGTGCCAGCAAACCCTCTAGCTCTGGAAACACCATATATTTT
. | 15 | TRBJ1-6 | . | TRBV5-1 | CASSATGTSGAPLHF | TGCGCCAGCAGCGCTACCGGGACCTCCGGGGCACCCCTCCACTTT
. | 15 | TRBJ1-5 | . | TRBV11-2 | CASSSIAGKNQPQHF | TGTGCCAGCAGCTCTATCGCCGGGAAAAATCAGCCCCAGCATTTT
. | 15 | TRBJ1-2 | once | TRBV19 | CASSIPAGAYYGYTF | TGTGCCAGTAGTATTCCCGCAGGGGCCTACTATGGCTACACCTTC
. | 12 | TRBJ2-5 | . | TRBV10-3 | CAISPGKETQYF | TGTGCCATCAGTCCAGGGAAAGAGACCCAGTACTTC
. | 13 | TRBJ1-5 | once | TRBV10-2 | CASSESSNQPQHF | TGCGCCAGCAGTGAGTCTAGCAATCAGCCCCAGCATTTT
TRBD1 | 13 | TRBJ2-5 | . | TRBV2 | CASSGDRGKTQYF | TGTGCCAGCAGTGGGGACAGGGGAAAGACCCAGTACTTC
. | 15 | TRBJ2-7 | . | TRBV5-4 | CASSPYGGSSYEQYF | TGTGCCAGCAGCCCCTATGGGGGGAGCTCCTACGAGCAGTACTTC
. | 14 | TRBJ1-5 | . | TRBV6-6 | CASSYEGGRQPQHF | TGTGCCAGCAGTTACGAGGGGGGGCGTCAGCCCCAGCATTTT
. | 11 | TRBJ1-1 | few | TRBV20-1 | CSADRNTEAFF | TGCAGTGCTGACAGGAACACTGAAGCTTTCTTT
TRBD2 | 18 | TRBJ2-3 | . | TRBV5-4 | CASSTHSGAGGSTDTQYF | TGTGCCAGCAGCACCCATTCTGGGGCGGGGGGCAGCACAGATACGCAGTATTTT
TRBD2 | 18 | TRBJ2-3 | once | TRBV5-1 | CASSLGAGGSSGTDTQYF | TGCGCCAGCAGCTTGGGAGCGGGAGGGTCTTCGGGTACAGATACGCAGTATTTT
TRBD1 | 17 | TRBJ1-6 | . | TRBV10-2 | CASSPGQGVGLNSPLHF | TGCGCCAGCAGTCCGGGACAGGGGGTAGGTTTGAATTCACCCCTCCACTTT
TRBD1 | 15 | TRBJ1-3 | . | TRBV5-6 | CASSVKGAPGNTIYF | TGTGCCAGCAGCGTAAAGGGGGCGCCTGGAAACACCATATATTTT
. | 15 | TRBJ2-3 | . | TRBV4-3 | CASSQGTKQADTQYF | TGCGCCAGCAGCCAAGGGACAAAACAGGCTGATACGCAGTATTTT
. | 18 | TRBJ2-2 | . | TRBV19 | CASSIGLARSRGTGELFF | TGTGCCAGTAGTATTGGCCTAGCGAGATCACGCGGCACCGGGGAGCTGTTTTTT
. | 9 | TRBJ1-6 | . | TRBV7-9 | CASDSPLHF | TGTGCCAGCGACTCACCCCTCCACTTT
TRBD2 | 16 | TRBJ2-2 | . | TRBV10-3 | CAIRGSGTAGTGELFF | TGTGCCATCAGGGGTAGCGGGACGGCGGGAACCGGGGAGCTGTTTTTT
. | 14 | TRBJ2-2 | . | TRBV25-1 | CASSGWDGAGELFF | TGTGCCAGCAGTGGATGGGACGGGGCCGGGGAGCTGTTTTTT